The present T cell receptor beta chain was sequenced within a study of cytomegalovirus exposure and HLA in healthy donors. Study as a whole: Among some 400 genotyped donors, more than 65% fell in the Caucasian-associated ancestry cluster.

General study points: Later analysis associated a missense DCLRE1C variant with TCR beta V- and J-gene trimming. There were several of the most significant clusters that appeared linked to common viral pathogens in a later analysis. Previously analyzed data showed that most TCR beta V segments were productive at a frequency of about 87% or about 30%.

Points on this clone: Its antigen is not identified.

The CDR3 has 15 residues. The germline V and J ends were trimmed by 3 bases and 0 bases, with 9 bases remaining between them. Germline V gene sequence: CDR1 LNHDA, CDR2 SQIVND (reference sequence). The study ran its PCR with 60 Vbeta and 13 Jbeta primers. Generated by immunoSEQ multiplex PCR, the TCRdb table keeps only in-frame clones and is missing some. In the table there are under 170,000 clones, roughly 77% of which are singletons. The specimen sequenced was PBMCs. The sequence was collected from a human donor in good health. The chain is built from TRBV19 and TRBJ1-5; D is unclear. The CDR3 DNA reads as TGTGCCAGTAGTATTTGGGCAACTAGCAATCAGCCCCAGCATTTT. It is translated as CASSIWATSNQPQHF. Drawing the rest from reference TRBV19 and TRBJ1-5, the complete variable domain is DGGITQSPKYLFRKEGQNVTLSCEQNLNHDAMYWYRQDPGQGLRLIYYSQIVNDFQKGDIAEGYSVSREKKESFPLTVTSAQKNPTAFYLCASSIWATSNQPQHFGDGTRLSIL.